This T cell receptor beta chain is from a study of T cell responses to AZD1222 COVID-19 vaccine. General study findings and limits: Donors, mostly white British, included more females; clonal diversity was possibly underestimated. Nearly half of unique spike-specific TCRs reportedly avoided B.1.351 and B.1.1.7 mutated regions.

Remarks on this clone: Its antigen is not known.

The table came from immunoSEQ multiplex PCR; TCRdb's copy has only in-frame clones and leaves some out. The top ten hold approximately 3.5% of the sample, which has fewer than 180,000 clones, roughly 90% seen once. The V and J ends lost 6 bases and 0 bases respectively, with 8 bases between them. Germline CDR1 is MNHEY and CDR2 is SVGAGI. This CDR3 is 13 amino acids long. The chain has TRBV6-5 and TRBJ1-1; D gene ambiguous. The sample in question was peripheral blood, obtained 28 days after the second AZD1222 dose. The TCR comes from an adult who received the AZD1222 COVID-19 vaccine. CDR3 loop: CASSNTMNTEAFF. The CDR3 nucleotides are TGTGCCAGCAGCAACACCATGAACACTGAAGCTTTCTTT.